Listed below are T cell receptor beta chains from one sample, sequenced in a study of post-analysis software for immune sequencing data. In TCRdb, the PCR reads were re-called with MiXCR into one record per CDR3 protein. This sample has hundreds of thousands of distinct CDR3 sequences; 44% occur once, and the top ten carry around 1.7%. The sequenced material came from blood. These receptors were obtained from a girl between 5 and 17 years old with multiple sclerosis. Each CDR3 is given without its conserved first and last residue.

j_call v_call cdr3_aa
. TRBV20-1 SARSTSGRGTEQY
TRBJ2-1 TRBV6-5 ASSYIRDSIEQF
TRBJ1-1 TRBV29-1 SVAEIQGNTEAF
TRBJ1-1 TRBV27 ASSLSGSHMNTEAF
TRBJ1-5 TRBV20-1 SARDKGEDNQPQH
TRBJ1-5 TRBV12-3/TRBV12-4 ASSSTNQPQH
TRBJ2-7 TRBV7-2 ASSSSGGLLVEQY
TRBJ2-7 TRBV6-5 ASSYSSYGQNYEQY
TRBJ1-4 TRBV6-6 ASSFPDRLPTNEKLF
TRBJ2-7 TRBV20-1 SASAASAIDFSYEQY
TRBJ2-7 TRBV3-1 ASSQEGGTNEQY
TRBJ1-2 TRBV12-3/TRBV12-4 ASSTRAENPRGYT
TRBJ1-5 TRBV5-1 ASSAGTGTDQPQH
. TRBV20-1 SATGATSGRAAEQY
TRBJ1-2 TRBV5-5 ASSLGGQGPYYGYT
TRBJ2-3 TRBV10-3 AISEAGATQY
TRBJ2-3 TRBV6-5 ASSSLGDSTDTQY
TRBJ2-5 TRBV7-3 ASSLGTSGGRGQETQY
. TRBV5-1 ASSLYGAYEQY
TRBJ2-1 TRBV6-6 ASSSQEGEQF
TRBJ2-5 TRBV10-3 AISEQTGGGKTQY
TRBJ1-4 TRBV20-1 SARERTGFREKLF
TRBJ2-7 TRBV6-1 ASMDSRSYEQY
TRBJ2-1 TRBV20-1 SARELGRSNEQF
. TRBV5-5 ASSIDRGLAYT
TRBJ2-1 TRBV29-1 SVERGGTQYNEQF
TRBJ2-3 TRBV12-3/TRBV12-4 ASSTTSADTQY
TRBJ1-1 TRBV7-6 ASGSMGGEAF
. TRBV20-1 SARDPRGPYEQY
TRBJ2-1 TRBV20-1 SARITTSGSDNEQF
TRBJ1-5 TRBV7-9 ASEGGQTRGNSNQPQH
TRBJ2-3 TRBV20-1 SARANGDTYYTDTQY
TRBJ2-3 TRBV12-3/TRBV12-4 ASSLGVGTGDTDTQY
TRBJ2-3 TRBV6-6 ASGTSGADTQY
. TRBV20-1 SARVWAAQETQY
TRBJ2-3 TRBV10-3 AIREGDRSGPDTQY
TRBJ1-2 TRBV9 ASSAGAGEFLEGYT
TRBJ2-3 TRBV6-4 ASSDGTAGSDTQY
TRBJ1-1 TRBV2 AGRGPNTEAF
TRBJ2-3 TRBV3-1 ASSLAGGVTDTQY
TRBJ2-1 TRBV11-3 ASSLGRLEQF
TRBJ2-7 TRBV6-6 ASSLDSSSYEQY